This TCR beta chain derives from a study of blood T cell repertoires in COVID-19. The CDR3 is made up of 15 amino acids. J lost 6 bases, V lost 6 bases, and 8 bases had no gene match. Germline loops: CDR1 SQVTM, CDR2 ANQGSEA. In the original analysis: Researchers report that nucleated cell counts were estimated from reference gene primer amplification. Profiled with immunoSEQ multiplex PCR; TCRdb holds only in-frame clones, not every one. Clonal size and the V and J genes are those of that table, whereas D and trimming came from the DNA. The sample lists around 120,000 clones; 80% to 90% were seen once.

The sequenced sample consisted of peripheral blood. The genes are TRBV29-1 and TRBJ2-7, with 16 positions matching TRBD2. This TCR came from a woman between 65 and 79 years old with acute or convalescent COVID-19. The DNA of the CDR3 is TGCAGCGTGTCCGGGACTAGCGGGGGGGCGGGCGAGCAGTACTTC. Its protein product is CSVSGTSGGAGEQYF.